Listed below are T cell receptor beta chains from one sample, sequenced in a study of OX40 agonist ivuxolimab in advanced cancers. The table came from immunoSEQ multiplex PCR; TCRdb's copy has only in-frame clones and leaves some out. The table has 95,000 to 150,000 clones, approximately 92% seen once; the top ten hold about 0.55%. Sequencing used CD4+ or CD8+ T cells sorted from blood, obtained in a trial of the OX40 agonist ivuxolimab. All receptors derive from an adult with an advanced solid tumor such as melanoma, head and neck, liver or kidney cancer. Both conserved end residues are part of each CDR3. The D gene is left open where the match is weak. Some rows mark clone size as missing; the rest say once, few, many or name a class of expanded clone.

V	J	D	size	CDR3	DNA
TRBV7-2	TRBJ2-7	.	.	CASSLGLVSEQYF	TGTGCCAGCAGCTTAGGTTTGGTGTCCGAGCAGTACTTC
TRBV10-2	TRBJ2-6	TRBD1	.	CASSGDRVNSSGANVLTF	TGCGCCAGCAGTGGGGACAGGGTCAATAGCTCTGGGGCCAACGTCCTGACTTTC
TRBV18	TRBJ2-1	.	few	CASSPRLQSKFF	TGTGCCAGCTCACCACGACTCCAATCTAAGTTCTTC
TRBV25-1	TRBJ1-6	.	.	CASSEIRGNSPLHF	TGTGCCAGCAGTGAAATCAGGGGCAATTCACCCCTCCACTTT
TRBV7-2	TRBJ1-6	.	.	CASSPRGAGESGSPLHF	TGTGCCAGCAGCCCGAGAGGGGCAGGGGAGTCGGGTTCACCCCTCCACTTT
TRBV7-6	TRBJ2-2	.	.	CASSLRPGGELFF	TGTGCCAGCAGCCTCCGCCCAGGCGGGGAGCTGTTTTTT
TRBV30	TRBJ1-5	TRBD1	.	CAWSTRTGGSQPQHF	TGTGCCTGGAGTACGAGGACAGGGGGTAGTCAGCCCCAGCATTTT
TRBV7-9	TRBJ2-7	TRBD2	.	CASSLSPGSGGQYEQYF	TGTGCCAGCAGCTTAAGTCCGGGCAGCGGGGGACAATACGAGCAGTACTTC
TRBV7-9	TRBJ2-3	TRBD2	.	CASQGLAADTQYF	TGTGCCAGCCAGGGACTAGCGGCAGATACGCAGTATTTT
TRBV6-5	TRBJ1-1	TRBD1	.	CASSAGQMNTEAFF	TGTGCCAGCAGTGCGGGACAGATGAACACTGAAGCTTTCTTT
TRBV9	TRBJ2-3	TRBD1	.	CASSSTTGADTQYF	TGTGCCAGCAGCTCTACCACAGGGGCAGATACGCAGTATTTT
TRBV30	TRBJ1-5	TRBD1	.	CAWSIEGQGSQPQHF	TGTGCCTGGAGTATTGAGGGACAGGGGAGCCAGCCCCAGCATTTT
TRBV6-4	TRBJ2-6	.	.	CASSSFSGANVLTF	TGTGCCAGCAGTTCCTTCTCTGGGGCCAACGTCCTGACTTTC
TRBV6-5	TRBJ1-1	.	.	CASRVSGAEAFF	TGTGCCAGCAGGGTATCAGGGGCGGAAGCTTTCTTT
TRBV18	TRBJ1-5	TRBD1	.	CASSPSGTGHGQPQHF	TGTGCCAGCTCACCCTCCGGGACAGGGCACGGTCAGCCCCAGCATTTT
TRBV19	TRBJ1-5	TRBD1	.	CATRMGQGSNQPQHF	TGTGCCACTAGAATGGGACAGGGGAGCAATCAGCCCCAGCATTTT
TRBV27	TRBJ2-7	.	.	CASSLTAGRRYEQYF	TGTGCCAGCAGTTTAACAGCCGGCAGGCGATACGAGCAGTACTTC
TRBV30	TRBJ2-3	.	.	CAWNIHFQDTQYF	TGTGCCTGGAACATTCACTTTCAAGATACGCAGTATTTT
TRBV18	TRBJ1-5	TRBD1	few	CASSPSRATGSQHF	TGTGCCAGCTCACCAAGCCGAGCGACAGGGTCCCAGCATTTT
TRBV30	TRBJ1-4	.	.	CAWSRETNEKLFF	TGTGCCTGGAGCAGGGAAACTAATGAAAAACTGTTTTTT
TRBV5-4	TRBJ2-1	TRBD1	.	CASSLGGQGYNEQFF	TGTGCCAGCAGCTTGGGGGGACAGGGTTACAATGAGCAGTTCTTC
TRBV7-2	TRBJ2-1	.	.	CASSSQGSYNEQFF	TGTGCCAGCAGCTCCCAGGGGTCCTACAATGAGCAGTTCTTC
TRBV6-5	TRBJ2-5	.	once	CASSYGGAWETQYF	TGTGCCAGCAGTTACGGGGGGGCCTGGGAGACCCAGTACTTC
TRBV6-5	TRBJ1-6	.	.	CASSRVINSPLHF	TGTGCCAGCAGTAGGGTTATTAATTCACCCCTCCACTTT
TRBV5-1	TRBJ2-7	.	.	CASSQQGQYEQYF	TGCGCCAGCAGCCAACAGGGCCAGTACGAGCAGTACTTC
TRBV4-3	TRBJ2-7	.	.	CASSQGPGVGYEQYF	TGCGCCAGCAGCCAAGGTCCCGGGGTAGGCTACGAGCAGTACTTC
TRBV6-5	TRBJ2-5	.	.	CASSYTFGPQETQYF	TGTGCCAGCAGTTACACCTTTGGGCCCCAAGAGACCCAGTACTTC
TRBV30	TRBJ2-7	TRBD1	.	CAWAPGGALYEQYF	TGTGCCTGGGCCCCAGGGGGTGCCCTTTACGAGCAGTACTTC
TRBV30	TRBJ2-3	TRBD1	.	CAWSDRGRGSADTQYF	TGTGCCTGGAGTGACAGGGGGCGAGGGAGCGCAGATACGCAGTATTTT
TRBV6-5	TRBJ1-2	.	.	CASSQQGEGGYTF	TGTGCCAGCAGCCAACAGGGTGAGGGTGGCTACACCTTC
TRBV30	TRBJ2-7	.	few	CAWSRGGSSYEQYF	TGTGCCTGGAGTAGAGGGGGAAGCTCCTACGAGCAGTACTTC
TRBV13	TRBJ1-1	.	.	CASRLPGVAEAFF	TGTGCCAGCAGGCTCCCAGGGGTGGCTGAAGCTTTCTTT
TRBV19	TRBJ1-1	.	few	CASSISRNTEAFF	TGTGCCAGTAGTATTAGCAGGAACACTGAAGCTTTCTTT
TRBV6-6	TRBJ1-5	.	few	CASTPLQGGNQPQHF	TGTGCCAGCACCCCATTACAGGGTGGAAATCAGCCCCAGCATTTT
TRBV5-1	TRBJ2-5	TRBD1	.	CASSSQGQGGETQYF	TGCGCCAGCAGCTCTCAGGGACAGGGAGGGGAGACCCAGTACTTC
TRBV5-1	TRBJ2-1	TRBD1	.	CASSLRTGLNNEQFF	TGCGCCAGCAGCTTAAGGACAGGTCTCAACAATGAGCAGTTCTTC
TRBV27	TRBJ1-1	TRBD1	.	CASSWDLGQANTEAFF	TGTGCCAGCAGTTGGGATTTGGGACAGGCTAACACTGAAGCTTTCTTT
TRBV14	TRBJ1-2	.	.	CASSQVYGQFHGYTF	TGTGCCAGCAGCCAAGTTTATGGACAGTTCCATGGCTACACCTTC
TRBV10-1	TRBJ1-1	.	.	CASKAQINTEAFF	TGCGCCAGCAAGGCACAAATAAACACTGAAGCTTTCTTT
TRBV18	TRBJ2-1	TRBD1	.	CASSPDRAEFF	TGTGCCAGCTCACCGGACAGGGCCGAGTTCTTC
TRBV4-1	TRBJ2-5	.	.	CASSPQGRKETQYF	TGCGCCAGCAGCCCCCAGGGGAGGAAAGAGACCCAGTACTTC
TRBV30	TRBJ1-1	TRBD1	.	CAWRGQGWTTEAFF	TGTGCCTGGAGGGGACAGGGATGGACCACTGAAGCTTTCTTT
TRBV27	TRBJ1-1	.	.	CASRSGLLKTEAFF	TGTGCCAGCAGGAGTGGGCTACTGAAGACTGAAGCTTTCTTT
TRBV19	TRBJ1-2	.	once	CASNARARLGYTF	TGTGCCAGTAACGCCCGGGCCCGTTTAGGCTACACCTTC
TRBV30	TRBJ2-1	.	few	CAWTPSFGEQFF	TGTGCCTGGACCCCATCGTTTGGTGAGCAGTTCTTC
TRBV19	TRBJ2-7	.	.	CASSIQTSYEQYF	TGTGCCAGTAGTATTCAGACGTCCTACGAGCAGTACTTC
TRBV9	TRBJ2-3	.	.	CASSSTSGGPADTQYF	TGTGCCAGCAGCTCGACTTCGGGGGGCCCCGCAGATACGCAGTATTTT
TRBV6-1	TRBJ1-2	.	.	CASSTQRYGYTF	TGTGCCAGCAGTACCCAGCGGTATGGCTACACCTTC
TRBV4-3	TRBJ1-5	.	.	CASSQDRGQPQHF	TGCGCCAGCAGCCAAGATAGGGGTCAGCCCCAGCATTTT